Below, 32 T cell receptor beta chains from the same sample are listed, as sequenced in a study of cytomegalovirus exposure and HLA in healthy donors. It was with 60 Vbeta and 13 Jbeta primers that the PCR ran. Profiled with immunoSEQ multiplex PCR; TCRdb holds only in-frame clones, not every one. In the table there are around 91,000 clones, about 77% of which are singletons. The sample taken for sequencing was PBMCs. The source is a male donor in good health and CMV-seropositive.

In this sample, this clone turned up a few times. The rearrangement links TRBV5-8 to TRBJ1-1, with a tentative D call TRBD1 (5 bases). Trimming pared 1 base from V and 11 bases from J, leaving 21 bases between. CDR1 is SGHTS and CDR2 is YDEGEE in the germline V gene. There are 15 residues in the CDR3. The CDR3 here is CASSLMAGQQGSAFF. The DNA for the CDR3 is TGTGCCAGCAGCTTGATGGCGGGGCAGCAAGGATCGGCTTTCTTT. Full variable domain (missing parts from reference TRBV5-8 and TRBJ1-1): EAGVTQSPTHLIKTRGQQATLRCSPISGHTSVYWYQQALGLGLQFLLWYDEGEERNRGNFPPRFSGRQFPNYSSELNVNALELEDSALYLCASSLMAGQQGSAFFGQGTRLTVV.

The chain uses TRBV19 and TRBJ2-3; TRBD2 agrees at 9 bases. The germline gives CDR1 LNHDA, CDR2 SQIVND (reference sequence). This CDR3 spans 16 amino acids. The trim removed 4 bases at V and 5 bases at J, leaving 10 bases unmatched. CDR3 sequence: CASSTSSGDGGDTQYF. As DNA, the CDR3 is TGTGCCAGTAGTACGTCTAGCGGGGACGGGGGAGATACGCAGTATTTT.

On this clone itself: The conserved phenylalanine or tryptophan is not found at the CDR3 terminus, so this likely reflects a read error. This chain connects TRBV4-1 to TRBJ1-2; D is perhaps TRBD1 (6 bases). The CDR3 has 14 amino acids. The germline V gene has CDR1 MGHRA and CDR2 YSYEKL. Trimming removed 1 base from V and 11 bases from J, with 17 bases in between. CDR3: CASSQGPRSGAYTL. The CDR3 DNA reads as TGCGCCAGCAGCCAAGGACCCCGGTCAGGGGCTTACACCCTC.

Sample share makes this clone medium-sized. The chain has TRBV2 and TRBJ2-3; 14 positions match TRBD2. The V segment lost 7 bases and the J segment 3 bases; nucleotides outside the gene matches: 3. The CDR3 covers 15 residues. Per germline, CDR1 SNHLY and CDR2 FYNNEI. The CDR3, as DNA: TGTGCCAGCATAGGGACTAGCGGGAGAACAGATACGCAGTATTTT. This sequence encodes CASIGTSGRTDTQYF.

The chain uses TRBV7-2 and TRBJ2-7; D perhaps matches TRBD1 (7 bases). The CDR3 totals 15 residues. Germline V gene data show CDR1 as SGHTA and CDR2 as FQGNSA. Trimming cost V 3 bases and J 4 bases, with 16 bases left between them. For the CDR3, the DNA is TGTGCCAGCAGCTTCAGTGCGGGACAGTCGTACGAGCAGTACTTC. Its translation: CASSFSAGQSYEQYF.

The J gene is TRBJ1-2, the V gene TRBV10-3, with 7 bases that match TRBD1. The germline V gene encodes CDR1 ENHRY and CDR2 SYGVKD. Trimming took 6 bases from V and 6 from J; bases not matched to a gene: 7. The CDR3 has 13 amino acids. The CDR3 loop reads CAIRVPRGDGYTF. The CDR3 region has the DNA TGTGCCATCAGAGTACCCAGGGGGGATGGCTACACCTTC.

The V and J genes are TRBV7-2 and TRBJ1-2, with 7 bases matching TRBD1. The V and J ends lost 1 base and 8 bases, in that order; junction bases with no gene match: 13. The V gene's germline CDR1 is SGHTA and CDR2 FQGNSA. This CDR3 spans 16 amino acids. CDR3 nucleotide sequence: TGTGCCAGCAGCTTAGAGGGACAGTTTGGGGAGTTAGGCTACACCTTC. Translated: CASSLEGQFGELGYTF.

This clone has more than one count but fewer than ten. CDR3 residues: CASSQRPGGTDTQYF. The CDR3 region has the DNA TGTGCCAGCTCTCAACGCCCCGGAGGCACAGATACGCAGTATTTT. V is TRBV11-3 and J is TRBJ2-3; D gene unclear. Germline loops: CDR1 SGHNT, CDR2 YENEEA. The CDR3 covers 15 residues. V was cut by 8 bases and J by 1 base, with 16 bases left in between.

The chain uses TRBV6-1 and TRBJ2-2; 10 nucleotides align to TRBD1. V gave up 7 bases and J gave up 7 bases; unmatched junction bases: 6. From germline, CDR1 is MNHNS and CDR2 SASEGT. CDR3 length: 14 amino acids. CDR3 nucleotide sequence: TGTGCCAGCAACCGGGACAGGGGAATCGGGGAGCTGTTTTTT. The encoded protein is CASNRDRGIGELFF.

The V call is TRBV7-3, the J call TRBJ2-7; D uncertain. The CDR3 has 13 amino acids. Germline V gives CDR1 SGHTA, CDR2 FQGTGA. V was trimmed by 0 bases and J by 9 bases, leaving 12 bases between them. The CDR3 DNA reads TGTGCCAGCAGCTTAACCCCCAGTACGTTGCAGTACTTC. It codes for CASSLTPSTLQYF. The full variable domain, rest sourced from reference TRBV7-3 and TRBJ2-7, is GAGVSQTPSNKVTEKGKYVELRCDPISGHTALYWYRQSLGQGPEFLIYFQGTGAADDSGLPNDRFFAVRPEGSVSTLKIQRTERGDSAVYLCASSLTPSTLQYFGPGTRLTVT.

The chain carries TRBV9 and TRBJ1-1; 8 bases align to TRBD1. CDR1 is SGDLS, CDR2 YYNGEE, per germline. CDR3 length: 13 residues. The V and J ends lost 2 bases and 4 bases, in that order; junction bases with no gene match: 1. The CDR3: CASSVTGGTEAFF. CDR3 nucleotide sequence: TGTGCCAGCAGCGTTACAGGGGGCACTGAAGCTTTCTTT. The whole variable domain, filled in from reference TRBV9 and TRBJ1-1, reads DSGVTQTPKHLITATGQRVTLRCSPRSGDLSVYWYQQSLDQGLQFLIQYYNGEERAKGNILERFSAQQFPDLHSELNLSSLELGDSALYFCASSVTGGTEAFFGQGTRLTVV.

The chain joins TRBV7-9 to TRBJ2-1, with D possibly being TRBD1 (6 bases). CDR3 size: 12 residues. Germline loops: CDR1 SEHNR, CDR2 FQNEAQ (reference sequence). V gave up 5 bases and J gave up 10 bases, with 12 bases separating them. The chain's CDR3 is CASSLTGWEQFF. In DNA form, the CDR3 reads TGTGCCAGCAGCCTAACAGGGTGGGAGCAGTTCTTC. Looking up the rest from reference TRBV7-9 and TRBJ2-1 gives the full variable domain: DTGVSQNPRHKITKRGQNVTFRCDPISEHNRLYWYRQTLGQGPEFLTYFQNEAQLEKSRLLSDRFSAERPKGSFSTLEIQRTEQGDSAMYLCASSLTGWEQFFGPGTRLTVL.

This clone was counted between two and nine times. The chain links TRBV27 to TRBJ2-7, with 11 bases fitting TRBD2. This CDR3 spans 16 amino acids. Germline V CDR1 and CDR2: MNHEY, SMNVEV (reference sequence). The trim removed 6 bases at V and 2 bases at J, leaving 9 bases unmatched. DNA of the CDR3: TGTGCCAGCAGACCTCTGGGACTAGCGGATACCTACGAGCAGTACTTC. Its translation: CASRPLGLADTYEQYF.

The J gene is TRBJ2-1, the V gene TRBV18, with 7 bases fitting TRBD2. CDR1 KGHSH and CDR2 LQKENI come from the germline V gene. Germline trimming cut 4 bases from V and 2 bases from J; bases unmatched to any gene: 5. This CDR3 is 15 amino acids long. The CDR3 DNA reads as TGTGCCAGCTCACAGGGACTACAGACCTACAATGAGCAGTTCTTC. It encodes CASSQGLQTYNEQFF.

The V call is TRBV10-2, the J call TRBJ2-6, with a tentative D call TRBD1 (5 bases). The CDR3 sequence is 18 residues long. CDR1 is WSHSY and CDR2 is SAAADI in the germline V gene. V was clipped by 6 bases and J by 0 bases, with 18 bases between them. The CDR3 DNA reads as TGCGCCAGCAGGATGACAGTTAAACGGATCTCTGGGGCCAACGTCCTGACTTTC. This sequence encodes CASRMTVKRISGANVLTF.

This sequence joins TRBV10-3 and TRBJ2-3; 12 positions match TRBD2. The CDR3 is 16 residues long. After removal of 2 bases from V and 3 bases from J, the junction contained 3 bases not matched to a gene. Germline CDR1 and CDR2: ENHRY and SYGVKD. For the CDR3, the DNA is TGTGCCATCAGTGAGGCCCTAGCGGGAGGGACAGATACGCAGTATTTT. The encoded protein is CAISEALAGGTDTQYF.

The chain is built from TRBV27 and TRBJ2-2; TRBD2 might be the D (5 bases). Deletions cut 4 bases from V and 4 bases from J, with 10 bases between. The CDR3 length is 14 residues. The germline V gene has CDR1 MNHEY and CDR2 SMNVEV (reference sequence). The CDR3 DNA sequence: TGTGCCAGCAGTTCGACTACTTCCACCGGGGAGCTGTTTTTT. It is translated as CASSSTTSTGELFF.

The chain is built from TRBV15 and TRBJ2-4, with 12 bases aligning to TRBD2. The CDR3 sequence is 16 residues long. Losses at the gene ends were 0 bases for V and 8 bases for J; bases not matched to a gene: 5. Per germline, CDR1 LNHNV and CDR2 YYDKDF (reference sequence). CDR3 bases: TGTGCCACCAGCAGAGATCTGACTAGCGGGAGAGACATTCAGTACTTC. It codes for CATSRDLTSGRDIQYF.

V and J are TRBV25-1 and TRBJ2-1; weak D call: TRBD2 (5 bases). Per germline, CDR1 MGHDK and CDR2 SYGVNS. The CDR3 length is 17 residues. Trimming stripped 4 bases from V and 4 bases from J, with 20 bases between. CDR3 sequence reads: CASSAEDSRVGYNEQFF. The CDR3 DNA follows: TGTGCCAGCAGTGCCGAGGACTCCCGCGTGGGATACAATGAGCAGTTCTTC.

The CDR3 is CASSYHGLANEQYF. The CDR3 DNA is TGTGCCAGCAGTTACCACGGACTCGCGAACGAGCAGTACTTC. The V and J genes are TRBV6-5 and TRBJ2-7; D is possibly TRBD2 (5 bases). The V and J ends lost 2 bases and 5 bases respectively, with 13 bases between them. This CDR3 has 14 amino acids. Germline CDR1 and CDR2: MNHEY and SVGAGI.

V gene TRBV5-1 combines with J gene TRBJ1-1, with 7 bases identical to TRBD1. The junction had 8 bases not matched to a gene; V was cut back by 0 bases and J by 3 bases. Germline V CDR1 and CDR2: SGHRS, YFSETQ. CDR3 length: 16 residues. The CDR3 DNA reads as TGCGCCAGCAGCTTGGTTTGGACAGGTCCGGACACTGAAGCTTTCTTT. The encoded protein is CASSLVWTGPDTEAFF.

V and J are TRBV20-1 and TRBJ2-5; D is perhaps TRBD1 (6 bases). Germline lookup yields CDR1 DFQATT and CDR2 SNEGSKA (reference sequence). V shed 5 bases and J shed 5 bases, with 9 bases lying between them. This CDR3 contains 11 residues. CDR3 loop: CSASQGETQYF. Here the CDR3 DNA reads TGCAGTGCTTCCCAGGGGGAGACCCAGTACTTC.

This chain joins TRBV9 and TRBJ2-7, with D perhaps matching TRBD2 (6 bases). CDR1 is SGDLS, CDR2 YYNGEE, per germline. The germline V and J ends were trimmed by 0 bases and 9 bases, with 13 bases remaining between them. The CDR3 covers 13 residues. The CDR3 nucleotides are TGTGCCAGCAGCGTAGGGGGCCCGGGGGTGCAGTACTTC. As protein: CASSVGGPGVQYF.

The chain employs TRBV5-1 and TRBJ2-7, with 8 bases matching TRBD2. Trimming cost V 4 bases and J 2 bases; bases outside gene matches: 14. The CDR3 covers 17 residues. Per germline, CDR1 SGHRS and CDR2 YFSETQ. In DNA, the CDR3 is TGCGCCAGCAGCCCCGCCCGCTTGAGCGGGAGCCCCTACGAGCAGTACTTC. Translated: CASSPARLSGSPYEQYF.

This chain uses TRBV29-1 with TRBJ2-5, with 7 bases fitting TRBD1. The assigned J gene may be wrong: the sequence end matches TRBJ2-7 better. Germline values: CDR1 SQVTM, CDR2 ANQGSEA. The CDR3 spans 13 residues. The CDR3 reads CSAGPGGPYEQYF. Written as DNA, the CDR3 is TGCAGCGCCGGGCCAGGGGGACCCTACGAGCAGTACTTC.

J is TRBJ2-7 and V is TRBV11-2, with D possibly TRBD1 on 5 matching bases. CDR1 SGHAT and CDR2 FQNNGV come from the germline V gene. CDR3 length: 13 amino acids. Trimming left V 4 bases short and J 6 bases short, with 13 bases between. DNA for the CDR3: TGTGCCAGCAGCTCGTCCGGACAAGTCGAGCAGTACTTC. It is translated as CASSSSGQVEQYF. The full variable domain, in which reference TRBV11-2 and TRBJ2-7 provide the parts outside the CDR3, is EAGVAQSPRYKIIEKRQSVAFWCNPISGHATLYWYQQILGQGPKLLIQFQNNGVVDDSQLPKDRFSAERLKGVDSTLKIQPAKLEDSAVYLCASSSSGQVEQYFGPGTRLTVT.

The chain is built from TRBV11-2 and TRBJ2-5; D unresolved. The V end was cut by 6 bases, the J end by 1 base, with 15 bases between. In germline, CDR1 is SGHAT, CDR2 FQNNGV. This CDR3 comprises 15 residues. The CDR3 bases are TGTGCCAGCAGTTTCCAACTGGGCCCCCAAGAGACCCAGTACTTC. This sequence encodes CASSFQLGPQETQYF.

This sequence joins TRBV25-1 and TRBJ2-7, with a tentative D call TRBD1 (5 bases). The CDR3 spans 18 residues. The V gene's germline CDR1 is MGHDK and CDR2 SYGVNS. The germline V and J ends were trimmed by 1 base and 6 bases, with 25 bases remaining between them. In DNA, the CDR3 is TGTGCCAGCAGTGAATTATCCCCCAGGACAAGAGAGAGCACCGAGCAGTACTTC. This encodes CASSELSPRTRESTEQYF.

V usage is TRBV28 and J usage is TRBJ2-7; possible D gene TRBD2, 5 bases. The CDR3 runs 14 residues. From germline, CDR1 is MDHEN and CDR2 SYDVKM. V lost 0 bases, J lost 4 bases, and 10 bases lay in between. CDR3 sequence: CASSLWRARYEQYF. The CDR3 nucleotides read TGTGCCAGCAGTTTATGGAGGGCGCGGTACGAGCAGTACTTC.

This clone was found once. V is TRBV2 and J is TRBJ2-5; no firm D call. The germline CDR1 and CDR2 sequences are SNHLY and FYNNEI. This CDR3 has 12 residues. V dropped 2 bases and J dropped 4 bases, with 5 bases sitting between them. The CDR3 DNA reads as TGTGCCAGCAGTGAAATGAGAGAGACCCAGTACTTC. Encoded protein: CASSEMRETQYF.

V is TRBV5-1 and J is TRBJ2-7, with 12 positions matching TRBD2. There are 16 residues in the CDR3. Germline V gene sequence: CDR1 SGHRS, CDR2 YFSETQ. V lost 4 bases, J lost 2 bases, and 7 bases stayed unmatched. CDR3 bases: TGCGCCAGCAGCAGCGAACCTAGCGGGAGGGCCTACGAGCAGTACTTC. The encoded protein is CASSSEPSGRAYEQYF. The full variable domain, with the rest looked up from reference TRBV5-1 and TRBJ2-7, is KAGVTQTPRYLIKTRGQQVTLSCSPISGHRSVSWYQQTPGQGLQFLFEYFSETQRNKGNFPGRFSGRQFSNSRSEMNVSTLELGDSALYLCASSSEPSGRAYEQYFGPGTRLTVT.

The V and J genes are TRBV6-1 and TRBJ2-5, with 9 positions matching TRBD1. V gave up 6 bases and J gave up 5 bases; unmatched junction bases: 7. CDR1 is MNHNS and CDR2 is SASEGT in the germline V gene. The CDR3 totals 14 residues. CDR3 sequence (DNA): TGTGCCAGCAGGGGGACAGGGAAGGGTGAGACCCAGTACTTC. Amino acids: CASRGTGKGETQYF.